A single sample is the source of the 29 T cell receptor beta chains below, sequenced in a study of shared clonotypes between healthy human individuals. TCRdb keeps only in-frame clones here, not all; method: immunoSEQ multiplex PCR. The sample includes 1,500,000 or so clones, about 98.5% seen only once; the top ten take approximately 0.38%. What was sequenced was naive CD4+ T cells sorted from blood. The subset: CD45RA+ positively selected. These receptors were obtained from a man in his thirties or forties in good health.

This rearrangement joins TRBV18 to TRBJ2-5; D perhaps matches TRBD2 (6 bases). V was shortened by 3 bases and J by 9 bases, with 14 bases between the two germline ends. CDR3 length: 13 amino acids. Germline V gives CDR1 KGHSH, CDR2 LQKENI. CDR3 in DNA: TGTGCCAGCTCACCGACTCGGGAGCTAGCCCAGTACTTC. This encodes CASSPTRELAQYF.

The V gene is TRBV5-1, the J gene TRBJ2-7; D is perhaps TRBD2 (7 bases). Germline lookup yields CDR1 SGHRS and CDR2 YFSETQ. CDR3 length: 14 amino acids. With 5 bases removed from V and 0 bases from J, the gap between germline ends came to 12 bases. CDR3 coding DNA: TGCGCCAGCAGACGGGAGGACAGCTCCTACGAGCAGTACTTC. Translation gives CASRREDSSYEQYF. Full variable domain (missing parts from reference TRBV5-1 and TRBJ2-7): KAGVTQTPRYLIKTRGQQVTLSCSPISGHRSVSWYQQTPGQGLQFLFEYFSETQRNKGNFPGRFSGRQFSNSRSEMNVSTLELGDSALYLCASRREDSSYEQYFGPGTRLTVT.

The gene calls are TRBV5-5 and TRBJ1-5; 12 bases align to TRBD1. This CDR3 contains 15 residues. Germline V gene data show CDR1 as SGHKS and CDR2 as YYEKEE (reference sequence). V lost 4 bases to trimming and J lost 6 bases; unmatched junction nucleotides: 5. The CDR3 nucleotides read TGTGCCAGCAGCCCCGGGACAGGGGGCACTCAGCCCCAGCATTTT. Translating it yields CASSPGTGGTQPQHF.

This clone was counted once. The V call is TRBV27, the J call TRBJ2-7; D may be TRBD2 (6 bases). The germline V gene has CDR1 MNHEY and CDR2 SMNVEV (reference sequence). Trimming cost V 5 bases and J 0 bases, with 14 bases left between them. The CDR3 is 15 residues long. As DNA, the CDR3 is TGTGCCAGCAGTATCCTCGGGGGTAGCTCCTACGAGCAGTACTTC. This translates into CASSILGGSSYEQYF.

The V gene is TRBV10-1, the J gene TRBJ2-5; no definite D call. Trimming removed 0 bases at V and 4 bases at J, with 9 bases between. Germline V lookup: CDR1 WNHNN, CDR2 SYGVQD (reference sequence). The CDR3 contains 14 residues. DNA for the CDR3: TGCGCCAGCAGTGAGTCGCCGGCGAGAGAGACCCAGTACTTC. It encodes CASSESPARETQYF.

The genes are TRBV19 and TRBJ2-1, with D maybe TRBD1 (7 bases). CDR1 is LNHDA and CDR2 is SQIVND in the germline V gene (reference sequence). The CDR3 runs 15 residues. The germline V and J ends were trimmed by 6 bases and 10 bases, with 22 bases remaining between them. The CDR3 spells CASSHRGLGQAEQFF. Written as DNA, the CDR3 is TGTGCCAGTAGCCACAGGGGACTGGGCCAAGCCGAGCAGTTCTTC.

The chain joins TRBV10-3 to TRBJ2-3, with TRBD2 matching 9 bases. This CDR3 has 15 amino acids. From germline, CDR1 is ENHRY and CDR2 SYGVKD. Trimming took 4 bases from V and 3 from J; bases not matched to a gene: 5. CDR3 sequence: CAISASGKGTDTQYF. The DNA of the CDR3 is TGTGCCATCAGTGCTAGCGGGAAGGGGACAGATACGCAGTATTTT.

The CDR3 DNA is TGTGCCAGCAGCCAGTCGCGGGTTATCATGTCAGATACGCAGTATTTT. Amino acid sequence: CASSQSRVIMSDTQYF. The V call is TRBV14, the J call TRBJ2-3, with TRBD2 as a possible D gene (5 bases). The germline V and J ends were trimmed by 3 bases and 4 bases, with 17 bases remaining between them. Germline V lookup: CDR1 SGHDN, CDR2 FVKESK. The CDR3 is 16 amino acids.

The chain recombines TRBV19 with TRBJ2-1, with TRBD2 as a possible D gene (6 bases). CDR1 is LNHDA, CDR2 SQIVND, per germline (reference sequence). This CDR3 is built from 15 residues. V was shortened by 7 bases and J by 8 bases, with 21 bases between the two germline ends. For the CDR3, the DNA is TGTGCCAGTACCCCGCTGCCGGGACTCGGCTATGAGCAGTTCTTC. Its protein product is CASTPLPGLGYEQFF.

The rearrangement links TRBV11-2 to TRBJ2-1, with 10 bases lining up with TRBD2. The CDR3 has 19 residues. J gave up 2 bases and V 2 bases, and 12 bases lay outside the gene matches. Germline lookup yields CDR1 SGHAT and CDR2 FQNNGV. Here the CDR3 reads CASSLKGYRTSGTYNEQFF. DNA of the CDR3: TGTGCCAGCAGCTTAAAAGGGTACCGGACTAGCGGAACCTACAATGAGCAGTTCTTC.

The chain has TRBV28 and TRBJ2-7, with 9 bases fitting TRBD2. The CDR3 is 14 amino acids. Germline V lookup: CDR1 MDHEN, CDR2 SYDVKM. The V segment lost 6 bases and the J segment 6 bases; nucleotides outside the gene matches: 9. CDR3 region: CASSLKAGGLEQYF. Here the CDR3 DNA reads TGTGCCAGCAGCCTGAAGGCGGGAGGGCTCGAGCAGTACTTC. The full variable domain, rest sourced from reference TRBV28 and TRBJ2-7, is DVKVTQSSRYLVKRTGEKVFLECVQDMDHENMFWYRQDPGLGLRLIYFSYDVKMKEKGDIPEGYSVSREKKERFSLILESASTNQTSMYLCASSLKAGGLEQYFGPGTRLTVT.

The chain joins TRBV4-3 to TRBJ1-1; D is uncertain. This CDR3 region has 14 residues. In germline, CDR1 is LGHNA, CDR2 YSLEER. Trimming pared 4 bases from V and 1 base from J, leaving 10 bases between. The CDR3 protein is CASSLGRPNTEAFF. The CDR3 DNA sequence: TGCGCCAGCAGCCTGGGCAGGCCGAACACTGAAGCTTTCTTT.

The V call is TRBV10-3, the J call TRBJ2-1, with TRBD2 matching 7 bases. The CDR3 runs 15 residues. CDR1 and CDR2 (germline): ENHRY, SYGVKD. J gave up 2 bases and V 4 bases, and 5 bases lay outside the gene matches. In nucleotides, the CDR3 is TGTGCCATCAGTGGTACTAGCGAGGCCTACAATGAGCAGTTCTTC. As protein: CAISGTSEAYNEQFF.

The chain recombines TRBV2 with TRBJ1-2; D is unclear. Germline assignment: CDR1 SNHLY and CDR2 FYNNEI. The CDR3 contains 15 residues. Trimming took off 2 bases at V and 2 bases at J, with 12 bases between the two ends. The CDR3 sequence: CASSEYGTDNYGYTF. In nucleotides, the CDR3 is TGTGCCAGCAGTGAATATGGTACAGACAACTATGGCTACACCTTC.

The gene calls are TRBV7-6 and TRBJ2-1; D may be TRBD2 (6 bases). Trimming took off 2 bases at V and 0 bases at J, with 17 bases between the two ends. Germline V CDR1 and CDR2: SGHVS, FNYEAQ. The CDR3 has 18 residues. The CDR3: CASSLFSLAPNSYNEQFF. Here the CDR3 DNA reads TGTGCCAGCAGCTTATTCTCCCTAGCGCCTAACTCCTACAATGAGCAGTTCTTC.

CDR3 region: CASSLGSNSNQPQHF. The CDR3, as DNA: TGTGCCAGCAGCTTAGGGTCTAATAGCAATCAGCCCCAGCATTTT. The chain joins TRBV7-9 to TRBJ1-5; no definite D call. CDR3 length equals 15 residues. Trimming pared 1 base from V and 0 bases from J, leaving 7 bases between. Germline CDR1 is SEHNR and CDR2 is FQNEAQ (reference sequence).

The rearrangement links TRBV5-4 to TRBJ1-2, with TRBD1 matching 7 bases. The CDR3 is made up of 13 amino acids. V lost 4 bases and J lost 7; bases outside the gene matches: 7. CDR1 and CDR2 (germline): SGHNT, YYREEE (reference sequence). DNA for the CDR3: TGTGCCAGCAGCGCCCAGACAGGGCCTGGCTACACCTTC. The encoded protein is CASSAQTGPGYTF.

A note on this clone: Other DNA sequences in the sample encode the same CDR3. The chain combines TRBV28 with TRBJ1-2; the D gene is possibly TRBD1 (6 bases). The V gene lost 4 bases and the J gene lost 4 bases, with 13 bases spanning the gap. The germline gives CDR1 MDHEN, CDR2 SYDVKM. The CDR3 sequence is 14 residues long. CDR3 sequence reads: CASSSGGPSYGYTF. The CDR3 DNA sequence: TGTGCCAGCAGTTCCGGGGGGCCCTCCTATGGCTACACCTTC.

The rearrangement uses TRBV28 and TRBJ2-1; 11 nucleotides align to TRBD2. The CDR3 has 15 residues. Unmatched junction bases numbered 8, after V lost 2 bases and J lost 11 bases. Germline V gives CDR1 MDHEN, CDR2 SYDVKM. The CDR3 DNA follows: TGTGCCAGCAGTTTAGGCGTAGCGGGAGGGCGGCAGCAGTTCTTC. Protein: CASSLGVAGGRQQFF.

V and J are TRBV6-5 and TRBJ2-7; 11 positions match TRBD2. Germline CDR1 reads MNHEY; CDR2 reads SVGAGI. The CDR3 loop spans 15 amino acids. The J segment lost 0 bases and the V segment lost 6 bases, leaving 4 bases of the junction unmatched. This CDR3 is CASRGLAVSSYEQYF. CDR3 nucleotide sequence: TGTGCCAGCAGGGGACTAGCGGTGAGCTCCTACGAGCAGTACTTC.

Comment on this clone: Distinct nucleotide sequences in the sample also encode this CDR3. The gene calls are TRBV18 and TRBJ2-2; D is unclear. The germline V and J ends were trimmed by 3 bases and 0 bases, with 2 bases remaining between them. Looked up from germline, CDR1 is KGHSH and CDR2 is LQKENI. This CDR3 comprises 13 residues. CDR3 DNA: TGTGCCAGCTCACCCGCGAACACCGGGGAGCTGTTTTTT. It yields the protein CASSPANTGELFF. Variable domain in full (rest from reference TRBV18 and TRBJ2-2): NAGVMQNPRHLVRRRGQEARLRCSPMKGHSHVYWYRQLPEEGLKFMVYLQKENIIDESGMPKERFSAEFPKEGPSILRIQQVVRGDSAAYFCASSPANTGELFFGEGSRLTVL.

The CDR3 bases are TGTGCCAGCAGTTACCGTCTGGGGCCCGGGGAGCTGTTTTTT. Amino acids: CASSYRLGPGELFF. This chain connects TRBV6-5 to TRBJ2-2; TRBD1 might be the D (5 bases). Germline CDR1 reads MNHEY; CDR2 reads SVGAGI. The V gene lost 2 bases and the J gene lost 6 bases, with 10 bases spanning the gap. The CDR3 extends over 14 amino acids.

The chain has TRBV18 and TRBJ2-2, with 11 positions matching TRBD2. V lost 0 bases and J lost 2; bases outside the gene matches: 8. Per the germline V gene, CDR1 is KGHSH and CDR2 is LQKENI. CDR3 size: 19 residues. The CDR3 coding sequence is TGTGCCAGCTCACCACCGACTAGCGGGATTACCCCAAACACCGGGGAGCTGTTTTTT. Translating gives CASSPPTSGITPNTGELFF. The whole variable domain, filled in from reference TRBV18 and TRBJ2-2, reads NAGVMQNPRHLVRRRGQEARLRCSPMKGHSHVYWYRQLPEEGLKFMVYLQKENIIDESGMPKERFSAEFPKEGPSILRIQQVVRGDSAAYFCASSPPTSGITPNTGELFFGEGSRLTVL.

In this sample, this clone turned up once. The chain couples TRBV2 to TRBJ2-1; 10 nucleotides agree with TRBD2. This CDR3 contains 18 residues. The germline V gene has CDR1 SNHLY and CDR2 FYNNEI. The J segment lost 7 bases and the V segment lost 1 base, leaving 13 bases of the junction unmatched. CDR3 region: CASSEVPPLAGSANEQFF. The CDR3 nucleotides are TGTGCCAGCAGTGAAGTACCCCCACTAGCGGGATCGGCAAATGAGCAGTTCTTC. Looking up the rest from reference TRBV2 and TRBJ2-1 gives the full variable domain: EPEVTQTPSHQVTQMGQEVILRCVPISNHLYFYWYRQILGQKVEFLVSFYNNEISEKSEIFDDQFSVERPDGSNFTLKIRSTKLEDSAMYFCASSEVPPLAGSANEQFFGPGTRLTVL.

The chain couples TRBV18 to TRBJ2-3; 7 bases align to TRBD1. The CDR3 has 14 amino acids. CDR1 and CDR2 from the germline V gene are KGHSH and LQKENI. With V trimmed by 2 bases and J by 2 bases, 1 base remained unmatched. The CDR3 spells CASSPTGVTDTQYF. DNA of the CDR3: TGTGCCAGCTCACCAACAGGGGTCACAGATACGCAGTATTTT.

The chain uses TRBV10-3 and TRBJ2-2, with 9 positions matching TRBD1. Trimming cost V 6 bases and J 4 bases; bases outside gene matches: 9. Germline V gene data show CDR1 as ENHRY and CDR2 as SYGVKD. This CDR3 has 16 residues. The DNA of the CDR3 is TGTGCCATCAGGGCGGGACAGGGAGTTTCCACCGGGGAGCTGTTTTTT. It is translated as CAIRAGQGVSTGELFF.

V gene TRBV5-4 combines with J gene TRBJ1-1, with 8 bases matching TRBD1. This CDR3 has 15 residues. Per the germline V gene, CDR1 is SGHNT and CDR2 is YYREEE (reference sequence). V trimming: 4 bases; J trimming: 5 bases; junction bases outside the gene matches: 10. The CDR3 DNA follows: TGTGCCAGCAGCACCGAACAGGGGGGATTAACTGAAGCTTTCTTT. It encodes CASSTEQGGLTEAFF.

This chain connects TRBV7-9 to TRBJ2-2, with 8 bases that match TRBD2. V was clipped by 5 bases and J by 4 bases; unmatched bases: 15. CDR1 is SEHNR and CDR2 is FQNEAQ in the germline V gene (reference sequence). The CDR3 has 18 residues. The CDR3 sequence: CASSNYGLLAVITGELFF. CDR3 DNA sequence: TGTGCCAGCAGCAACTATGGACTACTAGCGGTGATCACCGGGGAGCTGTTTTTT.

In DNA form, the CDR3 reads TGTGCCAGCACCCCGGGACAGGGAACAGATACGCAGTATTTT. Its protein is CASTPGQGTDTQYF. This sequence joins TRBV28 and TRBJ2-3; 9 nucleotides match TRBD1. The CDR3 sequence is 14 residues long. Germline V gene sequence: CDR1 MDHEN, CDR2 SYDVKM. Trimming at V came to 7 bases and at J to 3 bases, leaving 5 bases not matched to a gene.